Shown below are 14 T cell receptor beta chains from a single sample sequenced in a study of blood T cell repertoires in COVID-19. Using immunoSEQ multiplex PCR, the repertoire was profiled, and TCRdb retains in-frame clones only, with some absent. Here the sample spans about 200,000 clones, 65% to 85% being singletons. Sequencing was done on a sample of PBMCs or T cells enriched from blood (not recorded which). All receptors derive from a young woman who had been exposed to COVID-19.

This chain joins TRBV6-5 and TRBJ1-1, with 8 positions matching TRBD1. The CDR3 is made up of 16 amino acids. Trimming cost V 4 bases and J 4 bases; bases outside gene matches: 11. Germline-derived CDR1 and CDR2 are MNHEY and SVGAGI. CDR3 sequence: CASSSPSNRGGTEAFF. The DNA of the CDR3 is TGTGCCAGCAGTTCCCCTTCGAACAGGGGGGGCACTGAAGCTTTCTTT.

This CDR3 reads CASSQEASYGPLHF. The CDR3 region has the DNA TGTGCCAGCAGCCAAGAAGCTTCATACGGACCCCTCCACTTT. V is TRBV14 and J is TRBJ1-6; D not certain. Germline V lookup: CDR1 SGHDN, CDR2 FVKESK. Trimming cost V 0 bases and J 12 bases, with 12 bases left between them. This CDR3 is built from 14 residues.

The genes are TRBV2 and TRBJ2-7; 9 positions match TRBD1. Trimming at V came to 5 bases and at J to 6 bases, leaving 11 bases not matched to a gene. The CDR3 has 15 amino acids. Per germline, CDR1 SNHLY and CDR2 FYNNEI. The CDR3 reads CASSHREDRGGEQYF. CDR3 nucleotide sequence: TGTGCCAGCAGTCACAGGGAGGACAGGGGTGGCGAGCAGTACTTC.

The chain is built from TRBV7-6 and TRBJ2-7; 11 bases match TRBD1. Germline V gene data show CDR1 as SGHVS and CDR2 as FNYEAQ. CDR3 size: 14 residues. J gave up 1 base and V 10 bases, and 6 bases lay outside the gene matches. In DNA form, the CDR3 reads TGTGCCACAGGGAGGGACAGGGGGTCCTACGAGCAGTACTTC. Its protein product is CATGRDRGSYEQYF.

The CDR3 spells CASSSKTGSYEQYF. CDR3 in DNA: TGTGCCAGCAGTTCAAAGACAGGTTCCTACGAGCAGTACTTC. The chain combines TRBV6-5 with TRBJ2-7, with a weak D call TRBD1 (6 bases). The V gene's germline CDR1 is MNHEY and CDR2 SVGAGI. V lost 4 bases and J 1 base, leaving 11 bases between the germline ends. This CDR3 spans 14 amino acids.

V gene TRBV5-4 combines with J gene TRBJ2-1, with a weak D call TRBD1 (5 bases). The CDR3 is made up of 12 amino acids. Trimming cost V 0 bases and J 8 bases, with 6 bases left between them. Germline-derived CDR1 and CDR2 are SGHNT and YYREEE (reference sequence). The CDR3 nucleotides are TGTGCCAGCAGCTTGGGGGGCTATGAGCAGTTCTTC. Translation: CASSLGGYEQFF.

As DNA, the CDR3 is TGCGCCAGCAGTTACACAGGGGGTAATGAAAAACTGTTTTTT. Protein sequence: CASSYTGGNEKLFF. The rearrangement joins TRBV5-1 to TRBJ1-4; 8 bases agree with TRBD1. The CDR3 covers 14 residues. The V and J ends lost 5 bases and 4 bases, in that order; junction bases with no gene match: 4. Germline assignment: CDR1 SGHRS and CDR2 YFSETQ. The full variable domain, completed using reference TRBV5-1 and TRBJ1-4, is KAGVTQTPRYLIKTRGQQVTLSCSPISGHRSVSWYQQTPGQGLQFLFEYFSETQRNKGNFPGRFSGRQFSNSRSEMNVSTLELGDSALYLCASSYTGGNEKLFFGSGTQLSVL.

The J gene is TRBJ1-6, the V gene TRBV5-1; 8 nucleotides align to TRBD1. There are 15 residues in the CDR3. From germline, CDR1 is SGHRS and CDR2 YFSETQ. V lost 0 bases and J lost 8; bases outside the gene matches: 4. This CDR3 reads CASSLGSGGHSPLHF. Here the CDR3 DNA reads TGCGCCAGCAGCTTGGGGTCAGGGGGCCATTCACCCCTCCACTTT.

Of note for this clone: Mismatch with germline at one junction end may stem from a read error. The CDR3 here is CASSGQGQAQETQYF. Written as DNA, the CDR3 is TGTGCTAGCAGCGGACAGGGACAGGCCCAAGAGACCCAGTACTTC. The chain carries TRBV7-7 and TRBJ2-5; 8 bases agree with TRBD1. Germline V gene sequence: CDR1 SSHAT, CDR2 FNYEAQ (reference sequence). This CDR3 comprises 15 residues.

V usage is TRBV7-2 and J usage is TRBJ2-3, with 12 bases identical to TRBD2. The CDR3 contains 17 residues. The J segment lost 3 bases and the V segment lost 1 base, leaving 5 bases of the junction unmatched. The germline V gene encodes CDR1 SGHTA and CDR2 FQGNSA. As DNA, the CDR3 is TGTGCCAGCAGCTTAGACGGACTAGCGGGGCGAACAGATACGCAGTATTTT. It encodes CASSLDGLAGRTDTQYF.

The chain couples TRBV5-1 to TRBJ1-1, with D unclear. The length of the CDR3 is 14 residues. Germline CDR1 reads SGHRS; CDR2 reads YFSETQ. Trimming removed 2 bases from V and 2 bases from J, with 10 bases in between. The CDR3 sequence: CASSFGNVNTEAFF. As DNA, the CDR3 is TGCGCCAGCAGCTTCGGTAACGTCAACACTGAAGCTTTCTTT.

The chain carries TRBV6-5 and TRBJ2-7; 7 bases are a match to TRBD2. The CDR3 extends over 10 amino acids. J lost 5 bases, V lost 9 bases, and 1 base had no gene match. Germline CDR1 reads MNHEY; CDR2 reads SVGAGI. CDR3 DNA sequence: TGTGCCAGTCGGGGGGACGAGCAGTACTTC. Its protein product is CASRGDEQYF.

V usage is TRBV6-1 and J usage is TRBJ1-4, with a weak D call TRBD1 (6 bases). This CDR3 region has 18 residues. Germline CDR1 and CDR2: MNHNS and SASEGT. V lost 0 bases, J lost 11 bases, and 25 bases lay in between. The CDR3 region has the DNA TGTGCCAGCAGTGAAGCCTCAAATGGTCCAGGGGCGTCTGAGAAACTGTTTTTT. Its protein is CASSEASNGPGASEKLFF.

J is TRBJ2-7 and V is TRBV2, with D possibly TRBD1 on 5 matching bases. CDR1 is SNHLY and CDR2 is FYNNEI in the germline V gene. V was clipped by 3 bases and J by 4 bases, with 16 bases between them. The CDR3 length is 15 residues. Written as DNA, the CDR3 is TGTGCCAGCAGTGATTCCATGGGGCAGGGATACGAGCAGTACTTC. The encoded protein is CASSDSMGQGYEQYF.